This entry lists 32 T cell receptor beta chains sequenced from one sample in a study of CD8 T cells in Susac syndrome. Random hexamers served to reverse transcribe roughly 0.45 to 1 ug RNA. TCRdb re-called the immunoSEQ multiplex PCR reads with MiXCR, one entry per CDR3 protein. The profile shows more than 150,000 distinct CDR3 sequences, 85% to 95% of them singletons. The sequenced sample was CD4+ T cells from PBMCs. All receptors come from a human donor with Susac syndrome.

The chain carries TRBV18 and TRBJ1-6; D is undetermined. The CDR3 is 14 residues long. The germline gives CDR1 KGHSH, CDR2 LQKENI. Trimming removed 9 bases at V and 7 bases at J, with 16 bases between. CDR3 residues: CASTWAGFNSPLHF. The CDR3, as DNA: TGTGCCAGTACTTGGGCGGGGTTCAATTCACCCCTCCACTTT.

The V call is TRBV29-1, the J call TRBJ2-5, with 10 bases identical to TRBD2. The CDR3 sequence is 13 residues long. V lost 2 bases to trimming and J lost 9 bases; unmatched junction nucleotides: 6. Looked up from germline, CDR1 is SQVTM and CDR2 is ANQGSEA. CDR3 in amino acids: CSVERLAGAAQYF. The CDR3 DNA follows: TGCAGCGTTGAAAGGCTAGCGGGGGCGGCCCAGTACTTC.

This chain joins TRBV2 and TRBJ2-2, with D perhaps TRBD2 (5 bases). The CDR3 sequence is 15 residues long. Trimming took off 6 bases at V and 3 bases at J, with 14 bases between the two ends. Germline V gene lookup returns CDR1 SNHLY and CDR2 FYNNEI. The CDR3 sequence is CASRGRVSYTGELFF. The CDR3 DNA follows: TGTGCCAGCAGGGGGAGAGTCAGCTACACCGGGGAGCTGTTTTTT.

The V call is TRBV7-3, the J call TRBJ2-6; D gene ambiguous. This CDR3 spans 16 amino acids. Germline V gene lookup returns CDR1 SGHTA and CDR2 FQGTGA. V dropped 2 bases and J dropped 0 bases, with 8 bases sitting between them. For the CDR3, the DNA is TGTGCCAGCAGCTTATCCATAGACTCTGGGGCCAACGTCCTGACTTTC. Translating it yields CASSLSIDSGANVLTF.

This sequence joins TRBV15 and TRBJ2-5, with D maybe TRBD1 (5 bases). Trimming shortened V by 5 bases and J by 3 bases, and 10 bases separated the two germline ends. The CDR3 consists of 13 residues. Looked up from germline, CDR1 is LNHNV and CDR2 is YYDKDF (reference sequence). The CDR3 here is CATSLAGKETQYF. DNA of the CDR3: TGTGCCACCAGCTTGGCAGGGAAAGAGACCCAGTACTTC. Variable domain in full (rest from reference TRBV15 and TRBJ2-5): DAMVIQNPRYQVTQFGKPVTLSCSQTLNHNVMYWYQQKSSQAPKLLFHYYDKDFNNEADTPDNFQSRRPNTSFCFLDIRSPGLGDTAMYLCATSLAGKETQYFGPGTRLLVL.

This sequence joins TRBV6-2 or TRBV6-3 and TRBJ1-3; D is unclear. This CDR3 comprises 14 residues. Germline V CDR1 and CDR2: MNHEY, SVGEGT. Trimming cost V 10 bases and J 0 bases, with 13 bases left between them. The CDR3 is CAIEDPNSGNTIYF. In DNA, the CDR3 is TGTGCCATCGAGGATCCGAACTCTGGAAACACCATATATTTT.

The V gene is TRBV2, the J gene TRBJ2-3; D is unclear. The germline V gene has CDR1 SNHLY and CDR2 FYNNEI. The CDR3 spans 15 residues. The ends were cut back, 0 bases at V and 1 base at J, with 8 bases in the middle. This CDR3 reads CASSEARRGTDTQYF. DNA of the CDR3: TGTGCCAGCAGTGAAGCGCGTAGGGGCACAGATACGCAGTATTTT.

The V gene is TRBV13, the J gene TRBJ2-4; no clear D gene. There are 14 residues in the CDR3. V gave up 4 bases and J gave up 9 bases, with 16 bases separating them. Germline V CDR1 and CDR2: PRHDT, FYEKMQ (reference sequence). CDR3 sequence reads: CASSSRQTLGIQYF. The CDR3 DNA follows: TGTGCCAGCAGCTCCCGGCAGACCTTAGGCATTCAGTACTTC.

The chain joins TRBV12-3 or TRBV12-4 to TRBJ1-1; 7 positions agree with TRBD1. The CDR3 extends over 12 amino acids. The ends lost 6 bases at V and 10 bases at J; junction bases unmatched: 8. The CDR3 coding sequence is TGTGCCAGCAGCCGCGACAGGGTGAGAGCTTTCTTT. Translating it yields CASSRDRVRAFF.

This clonotype was counted only a few times. The chain has TRBV29-1 and TRBJ2-6, with D hard to call. Germline V gene sequence: CDR1 SQVTM, CDR2 ANQGSEA. The CDR3 has 12 residues. V lost 4 bases and J lost 1, with 2 bases in between. The CDR3 DNA is TGCAGCGTTGTTTCTGGGGCCAACGTCCTGACTTTC. Its translation is CSVVSGANVLTF.

The chain employs TRBV7-3 and TRBJ2-5, with no clear D. The length of the CDR3 is 14 residues. Trimming removed 5 bases from V and 1 base from J, with 11 bases in between. Germline CDR1 reads SGHTA; CDR2 reads FQGTGA. The CDR3 protein is CASSPRPFQETQYF. The CDR3 DNA follows: TGTGCCAGCAGCCCTCGCCCCTTCCAAGAGACCCAGTACTTC.

The rearrangement joins TRBV6-5 to TRBJ1-2; no firm D call. CDR1 and CDR2 from the germline V gene are MNHEY and SVGAGI. V lost 2 bases and J 0 bases, leaving 16 bases between the germline ends. This CDR3 has 17 residues. Written as DNA, the CDR3 is TGTGCCAGCAGTTACACAAAACGGACTGCTTCTAACTATGGCTACACCTTC. This translates into CASSYTKRTASNYGYTF.

The V call is TRBV14, the J call TRBJ1-1, with no clear D. Per the germline V gene, CDR1 is SGHDN and CDR2 is FVKESK. The CDR3 loop spans 13 amino acids. V was cut by 1 base and J by 4 bases, with 7 bases left in between. Here the CDR3 reads CASSQVAFTEAFF. CDR3 DNA sequence: TGTGCCAGCAGCCAAGTGGCATTCACTGAAGCTTTCTTT.

The chain couples TRBV12-3 or TRBV12-4 to TRBJ2-3; possibly TRBD2 for D (5 bases). Trimming took 5 bases from V and 6 from J, leaving 9 bases between them. This CDR3 region has 12 residues. This CDR3 is CASSLGVDTQYF. The DNA of the CDR3 is TGTGCCAGCAGTCTCGGGGTGGATACGCAGTATTTT.

The chain uses TRBV15 and TRBJ2-7, with TRBD1 as a possible D gene (6 bases). CDR1 is LNHNV, CDR2 YYDKDF, per germline (reference sequence). The CDR3 totals 13 residues. The V and J ends lost 5 bases and 2 bases respectively, with 10 bases between them. DNA for the CDR3: TGTGCCACCAGCCAGGGGTTAGCCTACGAGCAGTACTTC. Its protein product is CATSQGLAYEQYF.

The chain recombines TRBV3-1 with TRBJ1-5; tentatively, D is TRBD1 (6 bases). Trimming removed 2 bases from V and 8 bases from J, with 10 bases in between. CDR3 size: 13 residues. CDR1 and CDR2 (germline): LGHDT, YNNKEL (reference sequence). The CDR3 DNA sequence: TGTGCCAGCAGCCAACAGGGGCGGAAGCCCCAGCATTTT. Translation: CASSQQGRKPQHF.

This clonotype has just a few counts. The chain carries TRBV6-6 and TRBJ2-3; 8 positions match TRBD2. V shed 5 bases, J shed 6 bases, and the junction held 1 base outside the gene matches. The germline V gene encodes CDR1 MNHNY and CDR2 SVGAGI (reference sequence). This CDR3 is 12 amino acids long. CDR3 sequence (DNA): TGTGCCAGCAGTCCTAGCGGGGATACGCAGTATTTT. Its protein is CASSPSGDTQYF.

The chain couples TRBV28 to TRBJ2-1; 10 bases map to TRBD2. Germline CDR1 and CDR2: MDHEN and SYDVKM. The V gene end was trimmed by 5 bases and the J gene end by 10 bases; junction bases not matched to a gene: 11. There are 15 residues in the CDR3. CDR3 sequence reads: CASSRTSGPKAEQFF. The CDR3 DNA reads as TGTGCCAGCAGTCGGACTAGCGGACCTAAAGCGGAGCAGTTCTTC.

This clonotype has just one count. CDR3 amino acids: CASSLRAISGVSYNEQFF. The CDR3 DNA reads as TGTGCCAGCAGCTTAAGGGCTATAAGCGGCGTTTCCTACAATGAGCAGTTCTTC. V is TRBV7-2 and J is TRBJ2-1, with D possibly matching TRBD2 (5 bases). Germline CDR1 and CDR2: SGHTA and FQGNSA. Deletions cut 2 bases from V and 1 base from J, with 18 bases between. The CDR3 runs 18 residues.

The rearrangement uses TRBV23-1 and TRBJ2-7; D uncertain. TRBV23-1 is an ORF; its function is uncertain. The CDR3 covers 12 residues. V dropped 8 bases and J dropped 0 bases, with 8 bases sitting between them. The CDR3 DNA reads as TGCGCCAGCCCTGGACCCTCCTACGAGCAGTACTTC. This sequence encodes CASPGPSYEQYF.

V gene TRBV20-1 combines with J gene TRBJ2-2; tentatively, D is TRBD1 or TRBD2 (5 bases each). Germline CDR1 DFQATT, CDR2 SNEGSKA (reference sequence). Trimming took 5 bases from V and 7 from J, leaving 11 bases between them. The CDR3 totals 12 residues. The DNA for the CDR3 is TGCAGTGCTTCAGGGACGAACGGGGAGCTGTTTTTT. It specifies CSASGTNGELFF.

V gene TRBV29-1 combines with J gene TRBJ1-2; possible D gene TRBD1, 6 bases. The CDR3 extends over 11 amino acids. Trimming shortened V by 4 bases and J by 8 bases, and 11 bases separated the two germline ends. Germline V CDR1 and CDR2: SQVTM, ANQGSEA. The CDR3 reads CSVVTGWGYTF. The CDR3 DNA follows: TGCAGCGTTGTAACAGGGTGGGGCTACACCTTC.

The rearrangement joins TRBV7-9 to TRBJ1-5; D gene unclear. From germline, CDR1 is SEHNR and CDR2 FQNEAQ (reference sequence). The CDR3 is made up of 16 amino acids. Between the trimmed V and J ends, which lost 1 base and 6 bases, there was a span of 16 bases. The CDR3 protein is CASSLVGSRGVQPQHF. The CDR3 nucleotides are TGTGCCAGCAGCTTAGTGGGATCCAGAGGAGTTCAGCCCCAGCATTTT.

The chain links TRBV6-5 to TRBJ1-2; weak D call: TRBD1 (5 bases). This CDR3 has 14 amino acids. Trimming stripped 2 bases from V and 6 bases from J, with 13 bases between. Germline lookup yields CDR1 MNHEY and CDR2 SVGAGI. The CDR3 nucleotides are TGTGCCAGCAGTTACCAGGGCTACATTGATGGCTACACCTTC. It specifies CASSYQGYIDGYTF.

This clonotype was detected only once. This chain connects TRBV5-1 to TRBJ1-2; D remains ambiguous. In germline, CDR1 is SGHRS, CDR2 YFSETQ. This CDR3 contains 12 residues. Trimming shortened V by 4 bases and J by 8 bases, and 12 bases separated the two germline ends. CDR3: CASSPESRGYTF. The CDR3 DNA is TGCGCCAGCAGCCCCGAATCACGGGGCTACACCTTC.

The rearrangement joins TRBV29-1 to TRBJ1-5; 8 bases align to TRBD1. The CDR3 extends over 13 amino acids. V gave up 7 bases and J gave up 4 bases; unmatched junction bases: 6. Germline values: CDR1 SQVTM, CDR2 ANQGSEA. The CDR3 nucleotides are TGCAGCGCCCGGACAGGGACGAATCAGCCCCAGCATTTT. Protein sequence: CSARTGTNQPQHF. The full variable domain, in which reference TRBV29-1 and TRBJ1-5 provide the parts outside the CDR3, is SAVISQKPSRDICQRGTSLTIQCQVDSQVTMMFWYRQQPGQSLTLIATANQGSEATYESGFVIDKFPISRPNLTFSTLTVSNMSPEDSSIYLCSARTGTNQPQHFGDGTRLSIL.

In nucleotides, the CDR3 is TGTGCCAGCAGCCCCCGGGTGACTGAAGCTTTCTTT. As protein: CASSPRVTEAFF. The chain combines TRBV6-5 with TRBJ1-1; D gene unclear. V dropped 6 bases and J dropped 5 bases, with 10 bases sitting between them. CDR1 and CDR2 (germline): MNHEY, SVGAGI. The CDR3 is made up of 12 amino acids.

This chain connects TRBV14 to TRBJ2-2; TRBD2 might be the D (6 bases). The CDR3 length is 15 residues. CDR1 and CDR2 (germline): SGHDN, FVKESK. Trimming shortened V by 4 bases and J by 4 bases, and 13 bases separated the two germline ends. In nucleotides, the CDR3 is TGTGCCAGCAGCCGGACGGCGGGAAGCACCGGGGAGCTGTTTTTT. This translates into CASSRTAGSTGELFF.

The chain joins TRBV12-3 or TRBV12-4 to TRBJ2-5; D is perhaps TRBD2 (6 bases). The length of the CDR3 is 13 residues. V gave up 5 bases and J gave up 5 bases, with 12 bases separating them. Here the CDR3 DNA reads TGTGCCAGCAGTCTAGGGACTCCCGAGACCCAGTACTTC. Amino acids: CASSLGTPETQYF.

The V and J genes are TRBV4-2 and TRBJ2-5; no definite D call. The CDR3 has 12 residues. V was pared by 5 bases and J by 5 bases, with 9 bases between. CDR1 is LGHNA, CDR2 YNFKEQ, per germline. CDR3 DNA sequence: TGTGCCAGCAGCATTTCGAGGGAGACCCAGTACTTC. This gives the protein CASSISRETQYF.

The chain carries TRBV20-1 and TRBJ2-5; TRBD1 agrees at 8 bases. The V segment lost 4 bases and the J segment 5 bases; nucleotides outside the gene matches: 0. The CDR3 extends over 11 amino acids. The germline CDR1 and CDR2 sequences are DFQATT and SNEGSKA (reference sequence). CDR3 DNA sequence: TGCAGTGCTAACAGGGGGGAGACCCAGTACTTC. Amino acids: CSANRGETQYF.

The chain joins TRBV29-1 to TRBJ1-2, with a tentative D call TRBD1 (6 bases). The CDR3 consists of 12 residues. V shed 7 bases and J shed 7 bases, with 16 bases lying between them. Germline CDR1 is SQVTM and CDR2 is ANQGSEA. The CDR3 bases are TGCAGCGGTATCGGGACACTTAGTGGCTACACCTTC. It codes for CSGIGTLSGYTF.